The 29 T cell receptor beta chains presented below share a single source sample, sequenced in a study of CD8+ T cells in alopecia areata. Treatment here: oral pan-JAK inhibitor, 5-10 mg twice daily. Following extraction, RNA underwent reverse transcription to cDNA, which served as the sequencing template. Clones were sequenced by immunoSEQ multiplex PCR, and TCRdb holds only the in-frame ones, with some missing. Of about 190,000 clones in the sample, approximately 56% were seen once. Source: CD4+ T cells sorted from blood, taken at week 4, from a patient treated with tofacitinib. These receptors all stem from a human donor with alopecia areata.

In the case of this clone: One end of the junction fails to match germline, which may point to a read error. V is TRBV6-5 and J is TRBJ2-7; maybe TRBD1 (6 bases). Germline CDR1 and CDR2: MNHEY and SVGAGI. The CDR3 is 11 amino acids. As DNA, the CDR3 is TGTGCCAGCAGTTACAAGACAGGCCTCTCGTGG. Residues: CASSYKTGLSW.

The V call is TRBV5-1, the J call TRBJ2-6; D may correspond to TRBD1 or TRBD2 (5 bases each). Germline CDR1 SGHRS, CDR2 YFSETQ. This CDR3 contains 21 residues. V lost 0 bases to trimming and J lost 4 bases, with 26 bases between them. CDR3: CASSLAGPGTFPISGANVLTF. Here the CDR3 DNA reads TGCGCCAGCAGCTTGGCAGGGCCGGGGACCTTCCCTATATCCGGGGCCAACGTCCTGACTTTC.

This clone occurred a few times. The rearrangement uses TRBV2 and TRBJ2-3, with D possibly being TRBD1 (5 bases). The CDR3 contains 13 residues. Germline V gene sequence: CDR1 SNHLY, CDR2 FYNNEI. The germline V and J ends were trimmed by 4 bases and 6 bases, with 11 bases remaining between them. The CDR3 sequence is CASSGGSRDTQYF. CDR3 DNA sequence: TGTGCCAGCAGTGGGGGCAGCCGGGATACGCAGTATTTT.

The chain joins TRBV2 to TRBJ2-1; D is undetermined. The V gene's germline CDR1 is SNHLY and CDR2 FYNNEI. With 6 bases removed from V and 10 bases from J, the gap between germline ends came to 13 bases. This CDR3 contains 12 residues. The CDR3 bases are TGTGCCAGCAGCCTCTGGGTGGAAGAGCAGTTCTTC. It encodes CASSLWVEEQFF.

The chain is built from TRBV30 and TRBJ2-6; unclear D gene. The V end was cut by 1 base, the J end by 0 bases, with 4 bases between. Germline CDR1 and CDR2: GTSNPN and SVGIG (reference sequence). This CDR3 contains 14 residues. CDR3 DNA sequence: TGTGCCTGGAGTGGGGTCTCTGGGGCCAACGTCCTGACTTTC. It encodes CAWSGVSGANVLTF.

This clone is a singleton in its sample. The gene calls are TRBV18 and TRBJ2-7; D remains ambiguous. V lost 4 bases and J 7 bases, leaving 8 bases between the germline ends. The CDR3 is 11 amino acids. The germline gives CDR1 KGHSH, CDR2 LQKENI. The CDR3 loop reads CASSQVGEQYF. The DNA for the CDR3 is TGTGCCAGCTCACAAGTGGGGGAGCAGTACTTC. Drawing the rest from reference TRBV18 and TRBJ2-7, the complete variable domain is NAGVMQNPRHLVRRRGQEARLRCSPMKGHSHVYWYRQLPEEGLKFMVYLQKENIIDESGMPKERFSAEFPKEGPSILRIQQVVRGDSAAYFCASSQVGEQYFGPGTRLTVT.

V is TRBV5-1 and J is TRBJ2-7, with 11 bases aligning to TRBD2. Germline CDR1 and CDR2: SGHRS and YFSETQ. V dropped 4 bases and J dropped 6; count of bases not matched to a gene: 12. The CDR3 is 16 residues long. CDR3 coding DNA: TGCGCCAGCAGCCCGACGACTAGCGGGAAAGTAGGCGAGCAGTACTTC. Its translation: CASSPTTSGKVGEQYF.

The chain recombines TRBV29-1 with TRBJ2-1; D perhaps matches TRBD1 (7 bases). This CDR3 contains 14 residues. V lost 6 bases and J 3 bases, leaving 15 bases between the germline ends. CDR1 is SQVTM, CDR2 ANQGSEA, per germline. This CDR3 is CSVRGTENYNEQFF. The CDR3 DNA reads as TGCAGCGTCCGCGGGACAGAGAACTACAATGAGCAGTTCTTC.

The rearrangement joins TRBV18 to TRBJ1-1; no reliable D call. The V end lost 6 bases, the J end lost 0 bases, and 11 bases lay between the germline ends. Looked up from germline, CDR1 is KGHSH and CDR2 is LQKENI. The CDR3 has 14 amino acids. The CDR3 DNA is TGTGCCAGCTCCCCTGGTATTATGAACACTGAAGCTTTCTTT. It is translated as CASSPGIMNTEAFF.

In this sample, this clone turned up a few times. This chain connects TRBV18 to TRBJ2-2, with no clear D. This CDR3 region has 14 residues. Trimming took 3 bases from V and 0 from J, leaving 5 bases between them. Germline V lookup: CDR1 KGHSH, CDR2 LQKENI. The CDR3 DNA sequence: TGTGCCAGCTCACCGTTCGCGAACACCGGGGAGCTGTTTTTT. It codes for CASSPFANTGELFF.

This chain uses TRBV2 with TRBJ2-2; D gene uncertain. This CDR3 comprises 15 residues. CDR1 and CDR2 (germline): SNHLY, FYNNEI. V was clipped by 6 bases and J by 3 bases, with 14 bases between them. This CDR3 is CASRSGGGYTGELFF. As DNA, the CDR3 is TGTGCCAGCAGATCAGGCGGCGGATACACCGGGGAGCTGTTTTTT.

The chain joins TRBV29-1 to TRBJ1-2; D not resolved. Germline CDR1 and CDR2: SQVTM and ANQGSEA. The V gene lost 5 bases and the J gene lost 7 bases, with 8 bases spanning the gap. The CDR3 is 10 residues long. The CDR3 reads CSVLQFGYTF. As DNA, the CDR3 is TGCAGCGTTTTGCAGTTTGGCTACACCTTC.

The chain has TRBV5-1 and TRBJ1-1; TRBD1 is a possible D gene (6 bases). CDR3 length: 14 amino acids. Trimming cost V 3 bases and J 0 bases, with 9 bases left between them. From germline, CDR1 is SGHRS and CDR2 YFSETQ. This chain's CDR3 is CASSSGQLNTEAFF. Written as DNA, the CDR3 is TGCGCCAGCAGCTCAGGACAGCTGAACACTGAAGCTTTCTTT.

The chain has TRBV9 and TRBJ2-5; possibly TRBD1 for D (7 bases). This CDR3 region has 13 residues. V was trimmed by 2 bases and J by 5 bases, leaving 10 bases between them. Germline V gives CDR1 SGDLS, CDR2 YYNGEE. In DNA, the CDR3 is TGTGCCAGCAGCGTGACAGGGAGGGAGACCCAGTACTTC. Translation gives CASSVTGRETQYF.

The chain combines TRBV18 with TRBJ2-5; 7 bases line up with TRBD1. V shed 6 bases, J shed 5 bases, and the junction held 9 bases outside the gene matches. The CDR3 contains 14 residues. Germline V CDR1 and CDR2: KGHSH, LQKENI. In DNA, the CDR3 is TGTGCCAGCTCCCGACTTGACAGGGCTGAGACCCAGTACTTC. Translating it yields CASSRLDRAETQYF.

The V call is TRBV7-3, the J call TRBJ2-5, with a weak D call TRBD1 (6 bases). The CDR3 extends over 14 amino acids. The germline CDR1 and CDR2 sequences are SGHTA and FQGTGA. Trimming took off 5 bases at V and 0 bases at J, with 10 bases between the two ends. This CDR3 reads CASSATGDQETQYF. The CDR3 DNA reads as TGTGCCAGCAGCGCGACAGGCGACCAAGAGACCCAGTACTTC.

This clone was observed once. This sequence joins TRBV5-1 and TRBJ1-1; D is undetermined. The CDR3 consists of 13 residues. The germline CDR1 and CDR2 sequences are SGHRS and YFSETQ. V was clipped by 4 bases and J by 1 base, with 8 bases between them. The CDR3 sequence: CASSIWENTEAFF. CDR3 nucleotide sequence: TGCGCCAGCAGCATTTGGGAGAACACTGAAGCTTTCTTT.

This clone was counted a few times. In DNA, the CDR3 is TGCGCCAGCACGGGCAGCCTGGAGAACACTGAAGCTTTCTTT. Residues: CASTGSLENTEAFF. The chain recombines TRBV5-1 with TRBJ1-1; unclear D gene. The CDR3 is 14 amino acids. Trimming pared 6 bases from V and 1 base from J, leaving 13 bases between. Germline values: CDR1 SGHRS, CDR2 YFSETQ.

The CDR3 protein is CASSMGYLHTEAFF. CDR3 nucleotides: TGTGCCAGTAGTATGGGTTACCTGCACACTGAAGCTTTCTTT. This chain uses TRBV19 with TRBJ1-1; unclear D gene. Germline V gives CDR1 LNHDA, CDR2 SQIVND (reference sequence). Deletions cut 3 bases from V and 3 bases from J, with 11 bases between. CDR3 length equals 14 residues.

The chain employs TRBV5-6 and TRBJ2-1; 7 nucleotides align to TRBD1. CDR1 SGHDT and CDR2 YYEEEE come from the germline V gene. The CDR3 sequence is 13 residues long. V gave up 7 bases and J gave up 8 bases; unmatched junction bases: 9. CDR3 sequence: CASAQGVSDEQFF. CDR3 DNA sequence: TGTGCCAGCGCGCAGGGGGTTAGTGATGAGCAGTTCTTC.

This chain links TRBV29-1 with TRBJ2-5; 9 positions agree with TRBD2. Germline-derived CDR1 and CDR2 are SQVTM and ANQGSEA. This CDR3 is built from 14 residues. The V gene end was trimmed by 6 bases and the J gene end by 5 bases; junction bases not matched to a gene: 10. The CDR3 loop is CSVTPGTSRETQYF. The CDR3 coding sequence is TGCAGCGTGACCCCCGGGACTAGCAGGGAGACCCAGTACTTC.

This clone was seen only a few times. The J gene is TRBJ1-5, the V gene TRBV6-1, with D hard to call. The CDR3 totals 13 residues. CDR1 and CDR2 (germline): MNHNS, SASEGT. Trimming took 3 bases from V and 15 from J, leaving 18 bases between them. CDR3 nucleotide sequence: TGTGCCAGCAGTGACATTTTAGATCCTGCCCTGCATTTT. Protein sequence: CASSDILDPALHF.

The rearrangement joins TRBV18 to TRBJ2-2, with 7 bases lining up with TRBD2. This CDR3 has 13 amino acids. Germline V CDR1 and CDR2: KGHSH, LQKENI. The V gene end was trimmed by 2 bases and the J gene end by 6 bases; junction bases not matched to a gene: 0. CDR3 protein: CASSPAGAGELFF. CDR3 nucleotide sequence: TGTGCCAGCTCACCAGCGGGGGCCGGGGAGCTGTTTTTT.

The chain employs TRBV7-8 and TRBJ2-5, with 10 bases matching TRBD1. The CDR3 extends over 16 amino acids. V lost 4 bases to trimming and J lost 5 bases; unmatched junction nucleotides: 10. Per the germline V gene, CDR1 is SGHVS and CDR2 is FQNEAQ. The CDR3 bases are TGTGCCAGCAGCTCGTCTCCGGGACAGGGGAAGGAGACCCAGTACTTC. Protein sequence: CASSSSPGQGKETQYF.

This chain joins TRBV18 and TRBJ2-2; D not resolved. Trimming cost V 6 bases and J 6 bases, with 14 bases left between them. The CDR3 runs 14 residues. Germline-derived CDR1 and CDR2 are KGHSH and LQKENI. CDR3 region: CASSGTRGPGELFF. The CDR3, as DNA: TGTGCCAGCTCGGGAACCCGCGGCCCCGGGGAGCTGTTTTTT.

In this sample, this clone turned up a few times. Other DNA sequences from this sample encode an identical CDR3 as well. The chain recombines TRBV18 with TRBJ1-1; D remains ambiguous. V dropped 4 bases and J dropped 0 bases, with 6 bases sitting between them. The CDR3 is made up of 13 amino acids. Germline CDR1 and CDR2: KGHSH and LQKENI. The CDR3 here is CASSLGMNTEAFF. CDR3 sequence (DNA): TGTGCCAGCTCACTGGGTATGAACACTGAAGCTTTCTTT.

The CDR3 here is CARPPGAGGPPYNEQFF. The CDR3 nucleotides are TGCGCCAGGCCCCCCGGCGCGGGAGGCCCTCCCTACAATGAGCAGTTCTTC. The chain carries TRBV23-1 and TRBJ2-1; TRBD2 aligns across 8 bases. TRBV23-1 is designated an ORF whose function remains uncertain. V lost 9 bases and J lost 2; bases outside the gene matches: 15. The CDR3 loop spans 17 amino acids.

This clone was detected a few times. The V gene is TRBV2, the J gene TRBJ2-6; 7 bases align to TRBD1. Unmatched junction bases numbered 9, after V lost 7 bases and J lost 0 bases. CDR3 length: 17 residues. CDR1 and CDR2 (germline): SNHLY, FYNNEI. The CDR3 here is CASIKGDRSSGANVLTF. CDR3 DNA sequence: TGTGCCAGCATCAAAGGGGACAGAAGCTCTGGGGCCAACGTCCTGACTTTC.

This clone was observed a few times. The chain couples TRBV30 to TRBJ2-7, with TRBD1 matching 7 bases. V was pared by 3 bases and J by 6 bases, with 8 bases of the junction left unmatched. The CDR3 spans 13 residues. Germline-derived CDR1 and CDR2 are GTSNPN and SVGIG (reference sequence). This CDR3 is CAWSRTGILEQYF. The CDR3 bases are TGTGCCTGGAGCAGGACAGGAATACTCGAGCAGTACTTC.